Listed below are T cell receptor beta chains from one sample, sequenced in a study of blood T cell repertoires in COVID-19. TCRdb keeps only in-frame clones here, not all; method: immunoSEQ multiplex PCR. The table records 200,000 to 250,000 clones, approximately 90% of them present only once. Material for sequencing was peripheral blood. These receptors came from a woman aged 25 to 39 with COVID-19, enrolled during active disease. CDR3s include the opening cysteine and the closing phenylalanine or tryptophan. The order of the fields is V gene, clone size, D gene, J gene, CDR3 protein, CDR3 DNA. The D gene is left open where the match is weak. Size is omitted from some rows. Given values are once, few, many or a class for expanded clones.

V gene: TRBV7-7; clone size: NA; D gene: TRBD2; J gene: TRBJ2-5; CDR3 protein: CASSSTLVAGGGETQYF; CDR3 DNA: TGTGCTAGCAGCTCCACCCTCGTAGCGGGGGGGGGAGAGACCCAGTACTTC
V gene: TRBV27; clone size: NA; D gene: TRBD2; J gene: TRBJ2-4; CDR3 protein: CASSWREGNIQYF; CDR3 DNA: TGTGCCAGCAGTTGGAGGGAGGGAAACATTCAGTACTTC
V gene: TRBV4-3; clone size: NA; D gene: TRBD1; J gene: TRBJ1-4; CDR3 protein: CASSQDRGLNEKLFF; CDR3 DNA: TGCGCCAGCAGCCAGGACAGGGGTTTGAATGAAAAACTGTTTTTT
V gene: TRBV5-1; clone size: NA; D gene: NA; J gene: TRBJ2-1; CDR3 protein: CASSLGGYNNEQFF; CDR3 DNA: TGCGCCAGCAGCTTGGGAGGGTACAACAATGAGCAGTTCTTC
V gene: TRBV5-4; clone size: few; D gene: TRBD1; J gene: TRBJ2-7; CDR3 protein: CASSHPRTGGPGEQYF; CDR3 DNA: TGTGCCAGCAGCCACCCCCGCACAGGGGGTCCGGGAGAGCAGTACTTC
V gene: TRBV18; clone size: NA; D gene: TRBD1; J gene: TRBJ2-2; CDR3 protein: CASSPGQGNGELFF; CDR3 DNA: TGTGCCAGCTCACCGGGACAGGGGAACGGGGAGCTGTTTTTT
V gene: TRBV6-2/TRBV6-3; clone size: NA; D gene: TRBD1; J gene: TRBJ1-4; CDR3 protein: CASSRRDRGGEKLFF; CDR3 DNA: TGTGCCAGCAGTCGCCGGGACAGGGGCGGTGAAAAACTGTTTTTT
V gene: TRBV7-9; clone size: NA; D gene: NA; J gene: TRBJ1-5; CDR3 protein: CARSRDRNSNQPQHF; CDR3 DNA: TGTGCCAGGTCTAGAGACAGAAATAGCAATCAGCCCCAGCATTTT
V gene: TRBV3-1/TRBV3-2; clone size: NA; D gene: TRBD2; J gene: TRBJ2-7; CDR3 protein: CASSLGLAEGREQYF; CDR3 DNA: TGTGCCAGCAGCCTAGGACTAGCGGAGGGGCGCGAGCAGTACTTC
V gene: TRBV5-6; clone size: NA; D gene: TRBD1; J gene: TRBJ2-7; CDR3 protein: CASSFGTGNEQYF; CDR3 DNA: TGTGCCAGCAGCTTTGGGACAGGGAACGAGCAGTACTTC
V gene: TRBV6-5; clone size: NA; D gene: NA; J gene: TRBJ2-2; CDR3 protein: CATNRRSTGELFF; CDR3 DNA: TGTGCCACCAATAGAAGGAGCACCGGGGAGCTGTTTTTT